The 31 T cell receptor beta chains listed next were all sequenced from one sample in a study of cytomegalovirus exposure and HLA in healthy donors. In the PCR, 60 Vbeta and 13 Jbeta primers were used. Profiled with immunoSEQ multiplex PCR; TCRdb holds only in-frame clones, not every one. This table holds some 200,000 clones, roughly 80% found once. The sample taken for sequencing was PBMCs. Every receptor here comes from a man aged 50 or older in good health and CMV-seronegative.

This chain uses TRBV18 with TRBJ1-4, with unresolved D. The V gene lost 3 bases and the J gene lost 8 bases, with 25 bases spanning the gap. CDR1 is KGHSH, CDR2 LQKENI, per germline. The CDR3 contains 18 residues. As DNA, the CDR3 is TGTGCCAGCTCACCCGACGGGGTTTTAGGTCCTTCCAGGGAAAAACTGTTTTTT. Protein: CASSPDGVLGPSREKLFF.

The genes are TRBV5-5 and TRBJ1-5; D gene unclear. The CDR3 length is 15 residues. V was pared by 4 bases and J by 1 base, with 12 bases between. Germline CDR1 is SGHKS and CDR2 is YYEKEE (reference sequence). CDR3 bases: TGTGCCAGCAGCCTCCGAGGATTGAGCAATCAGCCCCAGCATTTT. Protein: CASSLRGLSNQPQHF.

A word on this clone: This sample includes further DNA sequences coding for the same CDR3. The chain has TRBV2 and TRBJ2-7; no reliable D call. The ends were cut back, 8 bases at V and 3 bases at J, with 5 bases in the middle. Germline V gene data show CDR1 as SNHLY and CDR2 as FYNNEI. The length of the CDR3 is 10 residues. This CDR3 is CASSGYEQYF. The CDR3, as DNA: TGTGCCAGCTCGGGCTACGAGCAGTACTTC.

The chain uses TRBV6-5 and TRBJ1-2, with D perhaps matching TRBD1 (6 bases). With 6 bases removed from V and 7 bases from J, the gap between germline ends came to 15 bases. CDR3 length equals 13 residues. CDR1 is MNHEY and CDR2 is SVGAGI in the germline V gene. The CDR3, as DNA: TGTGCCAGCAGCACCAGGGGTTTCGGTGGCTACACCTTC. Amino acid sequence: CASSTRGFGGYTF.

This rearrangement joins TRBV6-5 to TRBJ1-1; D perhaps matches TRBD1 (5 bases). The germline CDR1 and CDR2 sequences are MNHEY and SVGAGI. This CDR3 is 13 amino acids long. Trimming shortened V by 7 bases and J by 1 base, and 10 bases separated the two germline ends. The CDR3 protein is CASKMTENTEAFF. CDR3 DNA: TGTGCCAGCAAAATGACAGAGAACACTGAAGCTTTCTTT.

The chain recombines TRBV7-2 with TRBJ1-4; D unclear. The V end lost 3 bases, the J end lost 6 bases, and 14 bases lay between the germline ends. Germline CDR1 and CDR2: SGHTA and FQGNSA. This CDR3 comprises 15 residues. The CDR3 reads CASSLRQTADEKLFF. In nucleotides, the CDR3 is TGTGCCAGCAGCTTGAGACAAACCGCAGATGAAAAACTGTTTTTT.

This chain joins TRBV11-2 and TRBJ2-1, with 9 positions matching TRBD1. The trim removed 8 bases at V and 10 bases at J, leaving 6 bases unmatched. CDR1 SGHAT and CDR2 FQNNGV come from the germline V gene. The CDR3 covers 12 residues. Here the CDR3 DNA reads TGTGCCAGCGGGGGACAGGGTTGGGAGCAGTTCTTC. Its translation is CASGGQGWEQFF.

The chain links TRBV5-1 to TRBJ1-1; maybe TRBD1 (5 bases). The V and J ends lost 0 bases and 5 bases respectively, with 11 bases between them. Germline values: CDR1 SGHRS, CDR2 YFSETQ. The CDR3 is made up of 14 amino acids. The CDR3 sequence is CASSLVPGPTEAFF. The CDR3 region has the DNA TGCGCCAGCAGCTTGGTCCCAGGGCCGACTGAAGCTTTCTTT.

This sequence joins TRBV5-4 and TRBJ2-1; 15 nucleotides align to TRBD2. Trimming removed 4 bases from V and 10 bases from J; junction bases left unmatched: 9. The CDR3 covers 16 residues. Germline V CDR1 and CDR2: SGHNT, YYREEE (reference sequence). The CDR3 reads CASSHSGTSGGLEQFF. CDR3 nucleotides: TGTGCCAGCAGCCACTCAGGGACTAGCGGGGGGCTCGAGCAGTTCTTC. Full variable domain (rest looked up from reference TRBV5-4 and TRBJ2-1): ETGVTQSPTHLIKTRGQQVTLRCSSQSGHNTVSWYQQALGQGPQFIFQYYREEENGRGNFPPRFSGLQFPNYSSELNVNALELDDSALYLCASSHSGTSGGLEQFFGPGTRLTVL.

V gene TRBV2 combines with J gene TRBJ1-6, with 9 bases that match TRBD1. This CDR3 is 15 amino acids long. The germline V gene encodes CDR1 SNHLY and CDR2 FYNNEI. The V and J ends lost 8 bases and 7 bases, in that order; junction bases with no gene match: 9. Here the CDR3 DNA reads TGTGCCAGCGACTCTTCCGGGACAGGGAATTCACCCCTCCACTTT. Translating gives CASDSSGTGNSPLHF. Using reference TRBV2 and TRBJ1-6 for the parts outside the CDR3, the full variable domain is EPEVTQTPSHQVTQMGQEVILRCVPISNHLYFYWYRQILGQKVEFLVSFYNNEISEKSEIFDDQFSVERPDGSNFTLKIRSTKLEDSAMYFCASDSSGTGNSPLHFGNGTRLTVT.

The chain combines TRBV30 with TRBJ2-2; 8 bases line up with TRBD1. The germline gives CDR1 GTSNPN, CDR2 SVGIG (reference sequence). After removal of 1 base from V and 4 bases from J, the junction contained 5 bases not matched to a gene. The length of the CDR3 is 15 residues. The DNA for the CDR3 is TGTGCCTGGAGTGGGGGGACAGGTATCACCGGGGAGCTGTTTTTT. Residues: CAWSGGTGITGELFF.

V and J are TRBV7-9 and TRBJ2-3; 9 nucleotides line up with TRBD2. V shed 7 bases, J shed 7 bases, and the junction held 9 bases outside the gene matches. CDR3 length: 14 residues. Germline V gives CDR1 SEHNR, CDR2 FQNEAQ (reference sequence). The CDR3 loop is CASTKGGGENTQYF. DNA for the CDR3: TGTGCCAGCACCAAAGGCGGGGGGGAAAATACGCAGTATTTT.

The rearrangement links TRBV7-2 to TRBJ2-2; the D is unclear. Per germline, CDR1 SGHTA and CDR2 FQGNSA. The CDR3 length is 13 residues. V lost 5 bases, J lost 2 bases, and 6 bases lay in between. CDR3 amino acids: CASSPRNTGELFF. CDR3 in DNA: TGTGCCAGCAGCCCCAGAAACACCGGGGAGCTGTTTTTT.

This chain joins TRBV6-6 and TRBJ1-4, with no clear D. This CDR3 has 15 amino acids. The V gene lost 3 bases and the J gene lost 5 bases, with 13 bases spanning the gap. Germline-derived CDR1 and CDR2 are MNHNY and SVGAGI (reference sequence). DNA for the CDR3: TGTGCCAGCAGTTATTTAGCGCCCCCGAATGAAAAACTGTTTTTT. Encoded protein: CASSYLAPPNEKLFF.

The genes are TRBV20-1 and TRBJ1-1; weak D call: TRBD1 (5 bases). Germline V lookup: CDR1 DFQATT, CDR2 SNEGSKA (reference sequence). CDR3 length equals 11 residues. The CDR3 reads CVGHTNTEAFF. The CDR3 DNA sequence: TGCGTCGGACATACGAACACTGAAGCTTTCTTT.

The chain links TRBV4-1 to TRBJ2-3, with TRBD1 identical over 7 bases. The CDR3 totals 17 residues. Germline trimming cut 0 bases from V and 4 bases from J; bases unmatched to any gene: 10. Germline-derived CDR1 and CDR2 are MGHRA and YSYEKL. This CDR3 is CASSQDHYRGEPDTQYF. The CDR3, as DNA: TGCGCCAGCAGCCAAGACCACTACAGGGGAGAGCCAGATACGCAGTATTTT.

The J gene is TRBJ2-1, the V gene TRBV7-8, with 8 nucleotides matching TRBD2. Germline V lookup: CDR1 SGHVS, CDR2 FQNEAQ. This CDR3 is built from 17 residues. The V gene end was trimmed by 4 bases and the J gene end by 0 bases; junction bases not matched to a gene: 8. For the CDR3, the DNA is TGTGCCAGCAGCTCCCGGGGGAGCGGGAGCTCCTACAATGAGCAGTTCTTC. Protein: CASSSRGSGSSYNEQFF.

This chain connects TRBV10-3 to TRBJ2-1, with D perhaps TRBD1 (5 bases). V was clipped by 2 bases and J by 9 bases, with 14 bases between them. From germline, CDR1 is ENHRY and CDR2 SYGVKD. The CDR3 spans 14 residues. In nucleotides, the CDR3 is TGTGCCATCAGTGAGGTCCGGGCCCAGGGTGAGCAGTTCTTC. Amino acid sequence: CAISEVRAQGEQFF.

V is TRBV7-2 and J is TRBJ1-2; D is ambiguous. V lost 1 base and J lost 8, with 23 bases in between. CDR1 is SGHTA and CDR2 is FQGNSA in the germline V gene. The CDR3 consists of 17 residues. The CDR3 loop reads CASSLVSTADSSRGYTF. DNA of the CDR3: TGTGCCAGCAGCTTAGTCTCAACGGCCGACTCTTCTAGGGGCTACACCTTC. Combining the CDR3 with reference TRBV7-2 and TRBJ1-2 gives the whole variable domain GAGVSQSPSNKVTEKGKDVELRCDPISGHTALYWYRQSLGQGLEFLIYFQGNSAPDKSGLPSDRFSAERTGGSVSTLTIQRTQQEDSAVYLCASSLVSTADSSRGYTFGSGTRLTVV.

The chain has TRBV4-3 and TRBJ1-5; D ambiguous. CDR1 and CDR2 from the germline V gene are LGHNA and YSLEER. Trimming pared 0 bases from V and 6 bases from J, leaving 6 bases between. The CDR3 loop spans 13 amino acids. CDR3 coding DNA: TGCGCCAGCAGCCAAGAGGGCAGTCAGCCCCAGCATTTT. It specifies CASSQEGSQPQHF.

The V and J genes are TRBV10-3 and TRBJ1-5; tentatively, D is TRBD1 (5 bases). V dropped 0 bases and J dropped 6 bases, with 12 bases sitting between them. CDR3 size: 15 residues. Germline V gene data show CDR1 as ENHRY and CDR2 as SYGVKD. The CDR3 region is CAISESRGGSQPQHF. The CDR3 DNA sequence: TGTGCCATCAGTGAGTCAAGGGGAGGGAGTCAGCCCCAGCATTTT.

The CDR3 is CASSVKGGGSPLHF. CDR3 DNA sequence: TGTGCCAGCAGTGTTAAAGGGGGGGGATCACCCCTCCACTTT. The chain couples TRBV2 to TRBJ1-6; D is perhaps TRBD1 (6 bases). Trimming took 4 bases from V and 10 from J, leaving 14 bases between them. This CDR3 is built from 14 residues. Germline CDR1 reads SNHLY; CDR2 reads FYNNEI.

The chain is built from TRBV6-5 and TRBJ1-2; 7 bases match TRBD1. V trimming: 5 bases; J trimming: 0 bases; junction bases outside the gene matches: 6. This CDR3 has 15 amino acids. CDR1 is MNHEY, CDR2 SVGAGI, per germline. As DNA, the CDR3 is TGTGCCAGCAGTGGAACAGGGGCCTCTAACTATGGCTACACCTTC. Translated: CASSGTGASNYGYTF.

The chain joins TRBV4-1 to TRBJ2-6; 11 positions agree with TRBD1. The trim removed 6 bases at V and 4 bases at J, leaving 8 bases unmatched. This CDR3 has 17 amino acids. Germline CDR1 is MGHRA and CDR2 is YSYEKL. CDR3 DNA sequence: TGCGCCAGCAGGCCGATCGGACAGGGGGCCGGGGCCAACGTCCTGACTTTC. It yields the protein CASRPIGQGAGANVLTF.

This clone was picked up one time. The CDR3 reads CACGNRLGHELFF. In nucleotides, the CDR3 is TGTGCCTGCGGGAATCGACTGGGCCATGAGCTGTTTTTT. The chain carries TRBV30 and TRBJ2-2, with D tentatively TRBD2 (5 bases). V lost 6 bases and J 11 bases, leaving 19 bases between the germline ends. The CDR3 covers 13 residues. Looked up from germline, CDR1 is GTSNPN and CDR2 is SVGIG (reference sequence).

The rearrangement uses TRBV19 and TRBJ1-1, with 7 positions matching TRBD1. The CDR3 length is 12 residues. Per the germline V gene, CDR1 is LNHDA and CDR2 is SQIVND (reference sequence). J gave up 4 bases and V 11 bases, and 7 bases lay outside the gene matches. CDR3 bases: TGTGCCGTAGGGGGCCCGGGCACTGAAGCTTTCTTT. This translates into CAVGGPGTEAFF.

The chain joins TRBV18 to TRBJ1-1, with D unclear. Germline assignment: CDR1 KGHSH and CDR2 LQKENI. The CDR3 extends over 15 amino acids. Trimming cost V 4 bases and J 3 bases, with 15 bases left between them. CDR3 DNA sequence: TGTGCCAGCTCACTACGGACCGGGATGGACACTGAAGCTTTCTTT. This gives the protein CASSLRTGMDTEAFF.

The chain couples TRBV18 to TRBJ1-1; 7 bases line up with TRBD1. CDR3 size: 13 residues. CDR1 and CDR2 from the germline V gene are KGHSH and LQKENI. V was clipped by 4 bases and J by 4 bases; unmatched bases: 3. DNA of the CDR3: TGTGCCAGCTCACAGGGGGCTTTCACTGAAGCTTTCTTT. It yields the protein CASSQGAFTEAFF.

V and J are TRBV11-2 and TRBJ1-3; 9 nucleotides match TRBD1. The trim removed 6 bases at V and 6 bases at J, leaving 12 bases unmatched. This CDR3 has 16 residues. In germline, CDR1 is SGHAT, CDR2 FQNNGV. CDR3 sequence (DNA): TGTGCCAGCAGTAGTTACAGGGGGCTCGGCGAAAACACCATATATTTT. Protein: CASSSYRGLGENTIYF.

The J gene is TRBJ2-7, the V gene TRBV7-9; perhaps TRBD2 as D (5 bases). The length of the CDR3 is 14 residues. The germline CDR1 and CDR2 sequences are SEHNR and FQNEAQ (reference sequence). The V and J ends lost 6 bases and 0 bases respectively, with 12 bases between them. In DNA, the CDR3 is TGTGCCAGCAGGGAGGCAGCGAGCTCCTACGAGCAGTACTTC. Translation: CASREAASSYEQYF.

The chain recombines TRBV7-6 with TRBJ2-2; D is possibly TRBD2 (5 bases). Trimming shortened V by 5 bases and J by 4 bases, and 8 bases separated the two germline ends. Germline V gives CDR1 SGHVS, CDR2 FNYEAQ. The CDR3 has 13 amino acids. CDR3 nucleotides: TGTGCCAGCAGCCTCGGGATCACCGGGGAGCTGTTTTTT. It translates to CASSLGITGELFF.